The source of this T cell receptor (beta chain) is a study of blood T cell repertoires in COVID-19. The CDR3 loop spans 15 amino acids. CDR1 is MNHNY, CDR2 SVGAGI, per germline (reference sequence). The V and J ends lost 1 base and 8 bases, in that order; junction bases with no gene match: 7. This clone was detected once. Original processing methods: Counts of nucleated cells, estimated from reference gene primer amplification, were obtained. The repertoire was sequenced with immunoSEQ multiplex PCR; TCRdb's copy has only in-frame clones and lacks some. The V and J calls and clone size come from that table; D and trimming were worked out from the DNA. This table has roughly 70,000 clones, 65% to 85% appearing once.

This sequence originates from a woman aged 55-70 years with acute or convalescent COVID-19. Input material: peripheral blood. The V gene is TRBV6-6, the J gene TRBJ2-1; TRBD2 matches 8 bases. The CDR3 sequence is CASSYLPSGSHEQFF. The CDR3, as DNA: TGTGCCAGCAGTTACTTGCCTAGCGGGTCGCATGAGCAGTTCTTC.